This TCR beta chain derives from a study of post-analysis software for immune sequencing data. At the level of the study: The cohort encompassed relapsing-remitting, secondary progressive and progressive-relapsing multiple sclerosis disease courses. Whole-study findings and limits: In multiple sclerosis, normalized Chao1 diversity was significantly below that of controls. Compared with controls, patients had more of roughly five TRBV segments, including TRBV5-6, TRBV5-1 and TRBV20-1.

The sample holds a few counts of this clonotype. Its antigen is as yet unknown. The CDR3 covers 14 residues. The V end lost 5 bases, the J end lost 0 bases, and 7 bases lay between the germline ends. Sequencing libraries made from TCR beta cDNA carried unique molecular identifiers. From about 1 to 10 million T cells, roughly 540,000 cDNA molecules were obtained. One entry per CDR3 protein results from TCRdb running MiXCR on the PCR reads. The table includes some 370,000 distinct CDR3 sequences, less than 40% detected once. The chain combines TRBV12-3 or TRBV12-4 with TRBJ2-2; D is uncertain. The sample taken for sequencing was blood. This sequence originates from a girl aged 10 to 17 with multiple sclerosis. The CDR3 coding sequence is TGTGCCAGCAGTCCAGCGACGAACACCGGGGAGCTGTTTTTT. As protein: CASSPATNTGELFF.